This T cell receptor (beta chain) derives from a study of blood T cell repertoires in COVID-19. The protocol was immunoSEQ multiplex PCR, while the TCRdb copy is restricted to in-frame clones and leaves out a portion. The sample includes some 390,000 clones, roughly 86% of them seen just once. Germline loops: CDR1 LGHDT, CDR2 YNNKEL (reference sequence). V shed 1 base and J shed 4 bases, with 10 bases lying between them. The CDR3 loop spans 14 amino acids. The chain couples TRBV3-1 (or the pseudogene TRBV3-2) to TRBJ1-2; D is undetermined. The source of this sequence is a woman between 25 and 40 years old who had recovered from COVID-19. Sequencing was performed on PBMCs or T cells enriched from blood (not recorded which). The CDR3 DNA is TGTGCCAGCAGCCAAGGCCCGGCGGCCTATGGCTACACCTTC. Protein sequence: CASSQGPAAYGYTF.